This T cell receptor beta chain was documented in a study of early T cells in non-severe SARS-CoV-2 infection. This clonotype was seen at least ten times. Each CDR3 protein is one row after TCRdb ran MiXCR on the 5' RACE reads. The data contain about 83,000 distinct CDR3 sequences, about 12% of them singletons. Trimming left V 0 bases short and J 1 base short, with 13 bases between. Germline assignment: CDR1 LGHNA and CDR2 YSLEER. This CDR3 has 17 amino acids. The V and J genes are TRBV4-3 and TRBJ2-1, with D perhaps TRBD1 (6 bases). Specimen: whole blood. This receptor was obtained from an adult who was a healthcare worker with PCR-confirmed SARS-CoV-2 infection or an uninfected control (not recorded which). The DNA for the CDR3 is TGCGCCAGCAGCCAAGATAAAGAACAGGGATCCTACAATGAGCAGTTCTTC. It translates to CASSQDKEQGSYNEQFF.